A selection of T cell receptor beta chains follows, all from one sample in a study of cytomegalovirus exposure and HLA in healthy donors. Sequencing was performed with immunoSEQ multiplex PCR; in TCRdb, only in-frame clones are kept and a portion is missing. This table holds over 110,000 clones, less than 90% found once. The source material was PBMCs. These receptors originate from a man aged 18 to 30 in good health and CMV-seronegative. CDR3s include the opening cysteine and the closing phenylalanine or tryptophan. The order of the fields is D gene, V gene, clone size, J gene, CDR3 DNA, CDR3 protein. A D gene is named only where the DNA matches it firmly. A clone size is listed for some rows: how often the clone was seen (once, few, many), or a class if it is expanded.

>TRBD1|TRBV5-8|NA|TRBJ1-5
TGTGCCAGCAGCCAGGGGACAGGGGAGGGTCAGCCCCAGCATTTT
CASSQGTGEGQPQHF
>TRBD2|TRBV6-5|NA|TRBJ2-7
TGTGCCAGCAGTCGGGGGGATGCCTACGAGCAGTACTTC
CASSRGDAYEQYF
>NA|TRBV6-1|NA|TRBJ2-2
TGTGCCAGCAGTGTTCACAGCGGCGGGGAGCTGTTTTTT
CASSVHSGGELFF
>NA|TRBV28|NA|TRBJ1-5
TGTGCCAGCAGTTTATTCGGGTACAGCAATCAGCCCCAGCATTTT
CASSLFGYSNQPQHF
>TRBD2|TRBV9|NA|TRBJ2-3
TGTGCCAGCAGCGTAGATGCGGGGGTGGTATCAGATACGCAGTATTTT
CASSVDAGVVSDTQYF
>TRBD2|TRBV28|NA|TRBJ2-5
TGTGCCACACCTACTAGCGCGGGCGGGACCCAGTACTTC
CATPTSAGGTQYF
>NA|TRBV10-3|NA|TRBJ1-5
TGTGCCATCGGAGGCGGCCCTCAAGACTATAGCAATCAGCCCCAGCATTTT
CAIGGGPQDYSNQPQHF
>TRBD1|TRBV10-3|NA|TRBJ1-5
TGTGCCGCCCGGGACAGCTATGACAATCAGCCCCAGCATTTT
CAARDSYDNQPQHF
>TRBD1|TRBV27|NA|TRBJ1-2
TGTGCCAGCAGTTTATTGTCCGGACAGGGCGGTGGCTACACCTTC
CASSLLSGQGGGYTF
>TRBD1|TRBV27|NA|TRBJ2-7
TGTGCCAGCAGTTTCCTAGGACAGGGCTACTACGAGCAGTACTTC
CASSFLGQGYYEQYF
>TRBD1|TRBV18|once|TRBJ1-5
TGTGCCAGCTCACCGCGCCCCGGACAGGGACTAAATCAGCCCCAGCATTTT
CASSPRPGQGLNQPQHF
>TRBD1|TRBV7-2|NA|TRBJ1-3
TGTGCCAGCAGCTCGACAGGGTACTCCGGAAACACCATATATTTT
CASSSTGYSGNTIYF
>TRBD2|TRBV28|NA|TRBJ2-7
TGTGCCAGCAGGGTTACTAGCGGGAGGGCCTACGAGCAGTACTTC
CASRVTSGRAYEQYF
>NA|TRBV2|NA|TRBJ2-6
TGTGCCAGCAGAAAGAGGGGACTCACTCCTGGGGCCAACGTCCTGACTTTC
CASRKRGLTPGANVLTF
>NA|TRBV18|few|TRBJ1-5
TGTGCCAGCTCACCACCGGGGGGGAGGCAGCCCCAGCATTTT
CASSPPGGRQPQHF
>NA|TRBV7-2|NA|TRBJ1-5
TGTGCCAGCAGCTTAGACCGAGATCAGCCCCAGCATTTT
CASSLDRDQPQHF
>TRBD1|TRBV2|NA|TRBJ2-7
TGTGCCAGCAGTGACCGGGACAGGGCCCACGAGCAGTACTTC
CASSDRDRAHEQYF
>TRBD1|TRBV6-5|NA|TRBJ2-7
TGTGCCAGCAGTTACTCGAACTGGGACAGTTCCTACGAGCAGTACTTC
CASSYSNWDSSYEQYF
>TRBD1|TRBV5-1|NA|TRBJ2-7
TGCGCCAGCAGCTTACACTCCGACTGGACAGGGGTTGGCGAGCAGTACTTC
CASSLHSDWTGVGEQYF
>TRBD1|TRBV18|few|TRBJ1-5
TGTGCCAGCTCACCGGACAGGACCTTCGGTGGGCCCCAGCATTTT
CASSPDRTFGGPQHF
>NA|TRBV28|NA|TRBJ1-4
TGTGCCAGCAGTTCCTACGGTTCCCCTACTGAAAAACTGTTTTTT
CASSSYGSPTEKLFF
>NA|TRBV5-1|NA|TRBJ2-5
TGCGCCAGCAGCCAGTCCGGAGACCAAGAGACCCAGTACTTC
CASSQSGDQETQYF
>NA|TRBV5-3|NA|TRBJ2-1
TGTGCCAGAAGCTTGGGGAGATACAATGAGCAGTTCTTC
CARSLGRYNEQFF
>TRBD1|TRBV19|NA|TRBJ1-2
TGTGCCAGTAGTCCGACAGGGAACTATGGCTACACCTTC
CASSPTGNYGYTF
>NA|TRBV19|NA|TRBJ1-5
TGTGCCAGTAGTACAGGACTGCTTAGCAATCAGCCCCAGCATTTT
CASSTGLLSNQPQHF
>TRBD2|TRBV5-5|once|TRBJ2-7
TGTGCCAGCAGGTCGACTAGCGGGAGCTACGAGCAGTACTTC
CASRSTSGSYEQYF
>TRBD1|TRBV7-9|NA|TRBJ2-2
TGTGCCAGCAGCTTAGGGGACAGGGAGGGCACCGGGGAGCTGTTTTTT
CASSLGDREGTGELFF
>TRBD1|TRBV13|once|TRBJ1-6
TGTGCCAGCAGGAGAGGGACAGGGAGGGACTCACCCCTCCACTTT
CASRRGTGRDSPLHF
>NA|TRBV6-5|once|TRBJ2-2
TGTGCCAGCAGTTACTCGGGACAAGACACCGGGGAGCTGTTTTTT
CASSYSGQDTGELFF
>NA|TRBV18|NA|TRBJ2-7
TGTGCCAGCTCACCCCCATCGGCAGGGGCTAACTCCTACGAGCAGTACTTC
CASSPPSAGANSYEQYF
>NA|TRBV19|once|TRBJ1-1
TGTGCCAGTAGTATAGATCCGGGGTACACTGAAGCTTTCTTT
CASSIDPGYTEAFF
>TRBD2|TRBV5-1|NA|TRBJ2-1
TGCGCCAGCAGCTCTATGACTAGCGGAGTCTACAATGAGCAGTTCTTC
CASSSMTSGVYNEQFF
>TRBD1|TRBV6-1|few|TRBJ2-5
TGTGCCAGCAGTTTGGGCCCGGACAGGGGGGGGACCCAGTACTTC
CASSLGPDRGGTQYF
>TRBD1|TRBV4-1|NA|TRBJ2-7
TGCGCCAGCAGCCAAGGGGCTGGACAGGTAGTTTACGAGCAGTACTTC
CASSQGAGQVVYEQYF
>TRBD2|TRBV2|NA|TRBJ2-4
TGTGCCAGCAGTGAAGTAGCGGGGTCTCTACAGTGGGGGCGCAAAAACATTCAGTACTTC
CASSEVAGSLQWGRKNIQYF
>NA|TRBV7-9|NA|TRBJ2-7
TGTGCCAGCAGCCAGTCCGGACAGTCGTCCGAGCAGTACTTC
CASSQSGQSSEQYF
>NA|TRBV7-2|NA|TRBJ1-3
TGTGCCAGCAGCTTAGTTTCAGGGAGGTCTGACACCATATATTTT
CASSLVSGRSDTIYF
>TRBD1|TRBV7-6|NA|TRBJ2-3
TGTGCCAGCAGCCCCCCGGGACAGTATGGAACAGATACGCAGTATTTT
CASSPPGQYGTDTQYF
>NA|TRBV5-8|NA|TRBJ1-2
TGTGCCAGCAGCTTGAAGGGGTCGCAGGGCCAATATGGCTACACCTTC
CASSLKGSQGQYGYTF
>TRBD2|TRBV6-4|NA|TRBJ2-2
TGTGCCAGCAGTGGGACTAGCACCGGGGAGCTGTTTTTT
CASSGTSTGELFF
>TRBD1|TRBV2|NA|TRBJ2-5
TGTGCCAGCAGGGGGGACAGGGAGACCCAGTACTTC
CASRGDRETQYF
>NA|TRBV25-1|NA|TRBJ1-1
TGTGCCACCCGTACGGACAAGAACACTGAAGCTTTCTTT
CATRTDKNTEAFF
>TRBD1|TRBV27|NA|TRBJ1-1
TGTGCCAGCAGCCCCTTCATTGGTCGTAGCCCGGGACAGGGGAGGAACACTGAAGCTTTCTTT
CASSPFIGRSPGQGRNTEAFF
>TRBD1|TRBV30|NA|TRBJ2-7
TGTGCCTGGAGTTCCGGGACAGGACTTTACGAGCAGTACTTC
CAWSSGTGLYEQYF
>NA|TRBV4-2|NA|TRBJ1-1
TGTGCCAGCAGCCAAGGGCACCACTTTAGAGCGGACACTGAAGCTTTCTTT
CASSQGHHFRADTEAFF
>TRBD2|TRBV10-3|NA|TRBJ2-1
TGTGCCATCGGATCCCCGGGACTAGCGCGTAATGAGCAGTTCTTC
CAIGSPGLARNEQFF
>NA|TRBV4-1|NA|TRBJ2-7
TGCGCCAGCAGCCACCCGGGTCCATCCAACGAGCAGTACTTC
CASSHPGPSNEQYF
>NA|TRBV6-5|NA|TRBJ1-4
TGTGCCAGCAGTAGGGTACAGGCGAGGGAAAAACTGTTTTTT
CASSRVQAREKLFF
>NA|TRBV15|NA|TRBJ1-2
TGTGCCACCAGCAGAGCCAACCGAGGGGGTACGGATGGCTACACCTTC
CATSRANRGGTDGYTF
>NA|TRBV27|NA|TRBJ2-5
TGTGCCAGCCAGGGGGGAGAGACCCAGTACTTC
CASQGGETQYF
>NA|TRBV5-1|NA|TRBJ1-1
TGCGCCAGCAGCTTGGGGACCGTACCGACAGCTGAAGCTTTCTTT
CASSLGTVPTAEAFF